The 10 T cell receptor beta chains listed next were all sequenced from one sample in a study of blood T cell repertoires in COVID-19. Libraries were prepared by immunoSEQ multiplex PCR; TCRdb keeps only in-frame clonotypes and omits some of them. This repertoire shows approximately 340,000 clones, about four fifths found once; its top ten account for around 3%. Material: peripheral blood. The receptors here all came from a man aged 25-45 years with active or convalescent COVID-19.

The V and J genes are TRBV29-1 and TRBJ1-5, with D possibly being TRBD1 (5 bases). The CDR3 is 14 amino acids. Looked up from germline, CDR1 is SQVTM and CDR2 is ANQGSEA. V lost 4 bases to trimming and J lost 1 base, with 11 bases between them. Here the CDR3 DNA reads TGCAGCGTTGGGTTGGAGGGGAGCAATCAGCCCCAGCATTTT. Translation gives CSVGLEGSNQPQHF.

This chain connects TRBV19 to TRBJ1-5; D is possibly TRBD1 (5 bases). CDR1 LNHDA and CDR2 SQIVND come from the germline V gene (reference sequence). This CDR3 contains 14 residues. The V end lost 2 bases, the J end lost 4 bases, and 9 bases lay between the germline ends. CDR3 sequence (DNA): TGTGCCAGTAGTATACCAGGGATAAATCAGCCCCAGCATTTT. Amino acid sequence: CASSIPGINQPQHF.

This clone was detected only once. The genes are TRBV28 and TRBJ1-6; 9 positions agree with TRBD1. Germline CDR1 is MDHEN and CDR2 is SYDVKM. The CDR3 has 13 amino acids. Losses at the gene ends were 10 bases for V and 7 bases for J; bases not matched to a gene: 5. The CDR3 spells CATRTGDNSPLHF. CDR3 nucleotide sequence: TGTGCCACTCGGACAGGGGACAATTCACCCCTCCACTTT.

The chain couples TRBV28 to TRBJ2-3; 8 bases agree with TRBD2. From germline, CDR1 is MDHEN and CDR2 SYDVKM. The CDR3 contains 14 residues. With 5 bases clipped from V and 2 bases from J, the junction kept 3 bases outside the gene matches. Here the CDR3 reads CASSPSGFTDTQYF. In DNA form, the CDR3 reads TGTGCCAGCAGTCCTAGCGGGTTCACAGATACGCAGTATTTT.

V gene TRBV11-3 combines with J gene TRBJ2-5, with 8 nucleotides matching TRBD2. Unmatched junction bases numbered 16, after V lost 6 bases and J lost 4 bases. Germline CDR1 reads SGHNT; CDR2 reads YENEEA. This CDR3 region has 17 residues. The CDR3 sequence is CASSQGRGGLPGETQYF. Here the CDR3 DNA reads TGTGCCAGCAGTCAGGGGCGCGGGGGGCTTCCGGGAGAGACCCAGTACTTC. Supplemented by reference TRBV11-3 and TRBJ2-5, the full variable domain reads EAGVVQSPRYKIIEKKQPVAFWCNPISGHNTLYWYLQNLGQGPELLIRYENEEAVDDSQLPKDRFSAERLKGVDSTLKIQPAELGDSAVYLCASSQGRGGLPGETQYFGPGTRLLVL.

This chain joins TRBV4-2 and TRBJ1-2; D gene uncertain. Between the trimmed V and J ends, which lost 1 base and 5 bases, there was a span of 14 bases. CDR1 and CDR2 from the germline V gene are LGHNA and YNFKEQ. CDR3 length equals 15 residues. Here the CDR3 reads CASSQGEGAVYGYTF. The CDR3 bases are TGTGCCAGCAGCCAAGGGGAGGGCGCTGTTTATGGCTACACCTTC.

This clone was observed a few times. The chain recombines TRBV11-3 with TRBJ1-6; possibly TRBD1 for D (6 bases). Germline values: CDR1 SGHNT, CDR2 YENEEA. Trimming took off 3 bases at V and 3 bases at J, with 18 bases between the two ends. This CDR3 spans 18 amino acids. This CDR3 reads CASSLGSGAFLYNSPLHF. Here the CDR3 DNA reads TGTGCCAGCAGCTTGGGATCAGGGGCCTTCCTCTATAATTCACCCCTCCACTTT.

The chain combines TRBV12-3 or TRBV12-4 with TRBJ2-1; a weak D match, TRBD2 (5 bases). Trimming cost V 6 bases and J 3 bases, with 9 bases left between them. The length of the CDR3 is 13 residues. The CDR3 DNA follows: TGTGCCAGCAGGGGCGGGTACTACAATGAGCAGTTCTTC. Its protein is CASRGGYYNEQFF.

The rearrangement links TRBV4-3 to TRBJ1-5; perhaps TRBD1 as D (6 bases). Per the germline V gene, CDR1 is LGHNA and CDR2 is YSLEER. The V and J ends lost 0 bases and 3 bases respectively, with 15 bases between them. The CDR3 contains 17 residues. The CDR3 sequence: CASSQDWAGAYNQPQHF. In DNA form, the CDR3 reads TGCGCCAGCAGCCAAGACTGGGCAGGGGCTTACAATCAGCCCCAGCATTTT.

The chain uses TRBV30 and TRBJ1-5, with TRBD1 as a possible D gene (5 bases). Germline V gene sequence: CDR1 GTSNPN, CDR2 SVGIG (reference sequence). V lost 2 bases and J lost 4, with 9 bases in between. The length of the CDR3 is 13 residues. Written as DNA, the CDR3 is TGTGCCTGGAGTTCCGACAGAAATCAGCCCCAGCATTTT. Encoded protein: CAWSSDRNQPQHF.